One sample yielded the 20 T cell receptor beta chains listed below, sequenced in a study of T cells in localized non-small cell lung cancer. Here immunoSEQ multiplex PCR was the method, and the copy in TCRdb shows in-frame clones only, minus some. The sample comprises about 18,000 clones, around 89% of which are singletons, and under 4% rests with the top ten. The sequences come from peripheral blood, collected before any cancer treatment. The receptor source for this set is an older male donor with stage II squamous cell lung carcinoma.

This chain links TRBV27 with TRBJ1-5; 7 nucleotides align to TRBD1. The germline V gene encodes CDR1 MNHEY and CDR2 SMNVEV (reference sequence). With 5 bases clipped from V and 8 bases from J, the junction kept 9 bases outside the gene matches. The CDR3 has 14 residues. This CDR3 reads CASSRQGRSEPQHF. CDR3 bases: TGTGCCAGCAGTCGACAGGGTAGGAGTGAGCCCCAGCATTTT.

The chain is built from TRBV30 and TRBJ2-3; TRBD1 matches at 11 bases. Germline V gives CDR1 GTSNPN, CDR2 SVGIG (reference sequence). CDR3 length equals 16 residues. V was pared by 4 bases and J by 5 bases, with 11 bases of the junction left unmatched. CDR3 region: CAWTRLGQGAGDTQYF. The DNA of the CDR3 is TGTGCCTGGACCCGCCTTGGACAGGGGGCGGGAGATACGCAGTATTTT.

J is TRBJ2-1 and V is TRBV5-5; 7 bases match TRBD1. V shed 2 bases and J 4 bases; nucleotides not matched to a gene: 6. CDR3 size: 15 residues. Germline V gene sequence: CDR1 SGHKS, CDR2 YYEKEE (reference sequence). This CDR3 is CASSFEGAYYNEQFF. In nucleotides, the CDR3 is TGTGCCAGCAGCTTTGAGGGGGCGTATTACAATGAGCAGTTCTTC.

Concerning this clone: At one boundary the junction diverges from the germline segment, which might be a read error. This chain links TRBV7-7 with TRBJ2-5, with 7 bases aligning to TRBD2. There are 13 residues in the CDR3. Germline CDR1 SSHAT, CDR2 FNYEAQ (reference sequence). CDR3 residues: CASSSWEGETQYF. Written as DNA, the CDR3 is TGTGCTAGCAGCTCGTGGGAGGGCGAGACCCAGTACTTC.

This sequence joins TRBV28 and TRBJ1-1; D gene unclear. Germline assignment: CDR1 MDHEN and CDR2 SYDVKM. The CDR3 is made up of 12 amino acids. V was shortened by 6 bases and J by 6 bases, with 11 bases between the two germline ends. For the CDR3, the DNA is TGTGCCAGCAGCAGATTGACGTCTGAAGCTTTCTTT. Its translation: CASSRLTSEAFF.

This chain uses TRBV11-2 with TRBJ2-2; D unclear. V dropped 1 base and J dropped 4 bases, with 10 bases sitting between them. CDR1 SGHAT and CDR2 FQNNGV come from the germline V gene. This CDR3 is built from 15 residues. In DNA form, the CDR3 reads TGTGCCAGCAGCTTAGCCACGGACGGCACCGGGGAGCTGTTTTTT. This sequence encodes CASSLATDGTGELFF.

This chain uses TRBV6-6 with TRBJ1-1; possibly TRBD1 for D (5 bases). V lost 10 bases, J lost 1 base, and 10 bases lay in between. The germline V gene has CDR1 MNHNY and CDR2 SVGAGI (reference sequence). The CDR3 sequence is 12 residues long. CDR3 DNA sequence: TGTGCCACGGGGGTAGGGAACACTGAAGCTTTCTTT. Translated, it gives CATGVGNTEAFF.

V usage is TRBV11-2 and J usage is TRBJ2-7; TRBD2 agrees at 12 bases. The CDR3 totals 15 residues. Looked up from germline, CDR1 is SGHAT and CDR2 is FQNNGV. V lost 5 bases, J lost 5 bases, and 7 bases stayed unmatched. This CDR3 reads CASSQTSGSRNEQYF. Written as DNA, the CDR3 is TGTGCCAGCAGCCAGACTAGCGGGAGTCGAAACGAGCAGTACTTC.

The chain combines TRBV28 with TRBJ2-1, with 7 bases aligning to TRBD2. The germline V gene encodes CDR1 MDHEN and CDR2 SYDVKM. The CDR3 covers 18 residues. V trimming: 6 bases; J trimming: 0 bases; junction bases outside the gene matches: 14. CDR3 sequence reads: CASRLRGRARSSYNEQFF. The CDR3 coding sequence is TGTGCCAGCAGACTCAGAGGGAGGGCTCGGAGCTCCTACAATGAGCAGTTCTTC. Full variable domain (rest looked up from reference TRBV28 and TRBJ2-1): DVKVTQSSRYLVKRTGEKVFLECVQDMDHENMFWYRQDPGLGLRLIYFSYDVKMKEKGDIPEGYSVSREKKERFSLILESASTNQTSMYLCASRLRGRARSSYNEQFFGPGTRLTVL.

The CDR3 DNA sequence: TGTGCCAGCAGACCCGACAGTAACTACGAGCAGTACTTC. Its translation: CASRPDSNYEQYF. The chain is built from TRBV5-5 and TRBJ2-7, with D possibly being TRBD1 (5 bases). Trimming shortened V by 5 bases and J by 3 bases, and 12 bases separated the two germline ends. Germline CDR1 and CDR2: SGHKS and YYEKEE (reference sequence). CDR3 size: 13 residues.

The CDR3 sequence: CASSYGRGRTDTQYF. CDR3 in DNA: TGTGCCAGCAGTTACGGCAGGGGGCGGACAGATACGCAGTATTTT. The rearrangement uses TRBV6-5 and TRBJ2-3; 8 nucleotides align to TRBD1. The germline gives CDR1 MNHEY, CDR2 SVGAGI. The CDR3 extends over 15 amino acids. J lost 3 bases, V lost 2 bases, and 4 bases had no gene match.

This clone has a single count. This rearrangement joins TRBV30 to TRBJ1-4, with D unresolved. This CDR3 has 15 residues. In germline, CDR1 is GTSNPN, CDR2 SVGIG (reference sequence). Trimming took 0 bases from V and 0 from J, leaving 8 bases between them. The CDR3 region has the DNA TGTGCCTGGAGTGTAAGGAGGGCAACTAATGAAAAACTGTTTTTT. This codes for CAWSVRRATNEKLFF.

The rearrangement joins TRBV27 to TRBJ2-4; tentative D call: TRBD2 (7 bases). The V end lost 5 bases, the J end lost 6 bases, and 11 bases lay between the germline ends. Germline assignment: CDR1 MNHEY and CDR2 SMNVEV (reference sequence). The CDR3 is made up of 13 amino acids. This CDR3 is CASSGGGGNIQYF. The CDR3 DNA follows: TGTGCCAGCAGTGGGGGCGGGGGAAACATTCAGTACTTC.

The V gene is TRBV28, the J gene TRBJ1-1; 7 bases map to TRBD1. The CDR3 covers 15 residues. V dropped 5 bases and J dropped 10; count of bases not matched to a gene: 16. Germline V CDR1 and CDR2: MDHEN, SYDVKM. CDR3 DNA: TGTGCCAGCAGTCGTTCCGGGACAGTAGGTGGTGGAGCTTTCTTT. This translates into CASSRSGTVGGGAFF.

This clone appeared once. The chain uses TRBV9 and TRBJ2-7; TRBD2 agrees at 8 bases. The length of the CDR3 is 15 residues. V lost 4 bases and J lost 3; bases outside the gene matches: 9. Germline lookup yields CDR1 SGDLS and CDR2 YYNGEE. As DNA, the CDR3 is TGTGCCAGCAGCTTGGGTAGCGGGAAATACTACGAGCAGTACTTC. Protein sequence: CASSLGSGKYYEQYF.

The CDR3 DNA reads TGTGCCAGCAGTCGGAGGAGAGACAGCGACTATGGCTACACCTTC. This encodes CASSRRRDSDYGYTF. The gene calls are TRBV27 and TRBJ1-2; D may be TRBD1 (5 bases). Germline lookup yields CDR1 MNHEY and CDR2 SMNVEV (reference sequence). V was pared by 5 bases and J by 3 bases, with 16 bases between. There are 15 residues in the CDR3.

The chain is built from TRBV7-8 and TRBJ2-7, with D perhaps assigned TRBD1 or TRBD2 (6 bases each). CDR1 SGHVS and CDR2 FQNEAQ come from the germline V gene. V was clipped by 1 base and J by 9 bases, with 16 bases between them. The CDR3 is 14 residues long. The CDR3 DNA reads TGTGCCAGCAGCTTAGATGGGGGGATGGGGGCGCAGTACTTC. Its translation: CASSLDGGMGAQYF.

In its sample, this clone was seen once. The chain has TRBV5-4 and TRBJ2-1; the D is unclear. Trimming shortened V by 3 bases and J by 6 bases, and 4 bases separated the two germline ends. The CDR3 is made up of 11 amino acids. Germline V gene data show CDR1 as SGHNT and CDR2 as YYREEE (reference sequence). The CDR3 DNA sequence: TGTGCCAGCAGCTCGCCCAATGAGCAGTTCTTC. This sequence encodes CASSSPNEQFF.

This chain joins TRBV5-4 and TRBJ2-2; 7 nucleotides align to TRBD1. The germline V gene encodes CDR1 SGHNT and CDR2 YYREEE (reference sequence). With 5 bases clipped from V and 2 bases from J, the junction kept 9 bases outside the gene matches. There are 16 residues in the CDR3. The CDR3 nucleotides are TGTGCCAGCAGAGCCGACGGGACAGCAAACACCGGGGAGCTGTTTTTT. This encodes CASRADGTANTGELFF.

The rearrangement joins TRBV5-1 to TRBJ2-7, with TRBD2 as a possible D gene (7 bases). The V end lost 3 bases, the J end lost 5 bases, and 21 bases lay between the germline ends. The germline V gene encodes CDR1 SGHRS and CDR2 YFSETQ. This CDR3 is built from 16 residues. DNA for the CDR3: TGCGCCAGCAGCTCTTCTGGGGGGGCGTTAATGGACGAGCAGTACTTC. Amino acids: CASSSSGGALMDEQYF.